This T cell receptor beta chain appears in the sequencing data of a study of blood T cell repertoires in COVID-19. Cohort 3 donors were reported recovered after two negative PCRs, clearance, or symptom resolution. Only in-frame clones appear in the TCRdb table, and some are missing; sequencing was by immunoSEQ multiplex PCR. Of about 270,000 clones in the sample, roughly 90% are singletons; the top ten hold around 0.92%. The sample comprised PBMCs or T cells enriched from blood (not recorded which). The TCR sequence derives from a woman aged 25 to 39 who had recovered from COVID-19.

CDR3 nucleotide sequence: TGTGCCAGCTCACCGCTGGCGGGGGGTCCGAAGGGAGAGCAGTACTTC. This codes for CASSPLAGGPKGEQYF. The V call is TRBV18, the J call TRBJ2-7, with 8 bases that match TRBD2. Trimming removed 3 bases from V and 7 bases from J; junction bases left unmatched: 14. The CDR3 consists of 16 residues. Germline lookup yields CDR1 KGHSH and CDR2 LQKENI.